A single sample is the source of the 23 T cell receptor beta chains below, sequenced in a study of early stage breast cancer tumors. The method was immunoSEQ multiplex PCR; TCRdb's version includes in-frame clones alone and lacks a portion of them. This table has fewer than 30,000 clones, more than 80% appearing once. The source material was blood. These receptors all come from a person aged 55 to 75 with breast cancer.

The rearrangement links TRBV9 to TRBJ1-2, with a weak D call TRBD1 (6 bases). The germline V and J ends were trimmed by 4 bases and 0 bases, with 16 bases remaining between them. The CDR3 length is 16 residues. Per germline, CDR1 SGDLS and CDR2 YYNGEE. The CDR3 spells CASSRPQGPTNYGYTF. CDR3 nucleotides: TGTGCCAGCAGCCGACCACAGGGACCCACTAACTATGGCTACACCTTC.

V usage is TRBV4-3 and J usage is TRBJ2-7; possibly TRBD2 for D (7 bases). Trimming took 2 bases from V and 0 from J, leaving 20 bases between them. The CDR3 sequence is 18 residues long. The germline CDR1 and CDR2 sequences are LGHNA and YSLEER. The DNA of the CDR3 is TGCGCCAGCAGCCAATCCGCGGGGGCCTTTACCTTCTCCTACGAGCAGTACTTC. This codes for CASSQSAGAFTFSYEQYF.

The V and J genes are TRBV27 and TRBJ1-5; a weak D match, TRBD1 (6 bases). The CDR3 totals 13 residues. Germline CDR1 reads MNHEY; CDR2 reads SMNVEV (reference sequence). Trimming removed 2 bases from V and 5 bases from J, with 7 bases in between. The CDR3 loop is CASSLNRDQPQHF. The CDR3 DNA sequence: TGTGCCAGCAGTTTAAACAGGGATCAGCCCCAGCATTTT.

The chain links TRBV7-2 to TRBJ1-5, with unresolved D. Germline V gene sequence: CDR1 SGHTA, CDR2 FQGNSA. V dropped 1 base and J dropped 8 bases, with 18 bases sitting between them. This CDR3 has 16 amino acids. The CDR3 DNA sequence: TGTGCCAGCAGCTTAGGGGTGGTGTATGAGGATGAGCCCCAGCATTTT. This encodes CASSLGVVYEDEPQHF.

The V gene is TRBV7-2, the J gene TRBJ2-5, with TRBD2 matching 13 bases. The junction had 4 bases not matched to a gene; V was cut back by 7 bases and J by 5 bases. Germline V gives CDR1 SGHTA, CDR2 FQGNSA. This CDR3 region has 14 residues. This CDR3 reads CASTGLAGVETQYF. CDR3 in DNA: TGTGCCAGCACCGGACTAGCGGGAGTTGAGACCCAGTACTTC.

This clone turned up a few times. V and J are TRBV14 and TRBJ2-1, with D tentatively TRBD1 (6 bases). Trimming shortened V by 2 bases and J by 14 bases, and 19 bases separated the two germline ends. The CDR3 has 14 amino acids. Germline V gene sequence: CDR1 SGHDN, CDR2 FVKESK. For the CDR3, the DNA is TGTGCCAGCAGCCAAAACTCAGGGGCCCGGGGAAAGTTCTTC. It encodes CASSQNSGARGKFF.

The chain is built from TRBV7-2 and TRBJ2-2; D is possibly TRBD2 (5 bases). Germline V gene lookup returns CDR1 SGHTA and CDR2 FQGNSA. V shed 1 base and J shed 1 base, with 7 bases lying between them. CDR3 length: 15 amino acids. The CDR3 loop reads CASSLERQNTGELFF. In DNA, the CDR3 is TGTGCCAGCAGCTTAGAGCGGCAGAACACCGGGGAGCTGTTTTTT. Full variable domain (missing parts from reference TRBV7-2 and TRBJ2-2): GAGVSQSPSNKVTEKGKDVELRCDPISGHTALYWYRQSLGQGLEFLIYFQGNSAPDKSGLPSDRFSAERTGGSVSTLTIQRTQQEDSAVYLCASSLERQNTGELFFGEGSRLTVL.

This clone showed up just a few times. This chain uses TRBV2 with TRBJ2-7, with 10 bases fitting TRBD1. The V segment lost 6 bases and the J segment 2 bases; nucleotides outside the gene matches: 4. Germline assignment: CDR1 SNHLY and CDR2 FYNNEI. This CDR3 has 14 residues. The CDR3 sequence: CASSPGQGAYEQYF. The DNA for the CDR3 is TGTGCCAGCAGCCCCGGACAGGGGGCCTACGAGCAGTACTTC.

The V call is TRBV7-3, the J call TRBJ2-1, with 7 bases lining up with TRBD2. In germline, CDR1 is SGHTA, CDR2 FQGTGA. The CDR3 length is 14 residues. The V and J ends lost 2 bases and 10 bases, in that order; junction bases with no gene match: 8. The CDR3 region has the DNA TGTGCCAGCAGCTTAGGGCTAGCGGAATCAGAGCAGTTCTTC. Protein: CASSLGLAESEQFF. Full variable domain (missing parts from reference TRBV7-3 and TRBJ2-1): GAGVSQTPSNKVTEKGKYVELRCDPISGHTALYWYRQSLGQGPEFLIYFQGTGAADDSGLPNDRFFAVRPEGSVSTLKIQRTERGDSAVYLCASSLGLAESEQFFGPGTRLTVL.

The CDR3 here is CAWNSGTSDTQYF. For the CDR3, the DNA is TGTGCCTGGAATAGCGGTACTTCAGATACGCAGTATTTT. This sequence joins TRBV30 and TRBJ2-3, with D possibly matching TRBD2 (6 bases). Trimming cost V 4 bases and J 4 bases, with 12 bases left between them. CDR1 is GTSNPN, CDR2 SVGIG, per germline (reference sequence). CDR3 length: 13 amino acids.

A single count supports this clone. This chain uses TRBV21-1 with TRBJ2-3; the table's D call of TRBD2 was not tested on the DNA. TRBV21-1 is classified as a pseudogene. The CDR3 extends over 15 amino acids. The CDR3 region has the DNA TGTGCCAGCCGGAGGGACTCACCTGGCACAGATACGCAGTATTTT. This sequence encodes CASRRDSPGTDTQYF.

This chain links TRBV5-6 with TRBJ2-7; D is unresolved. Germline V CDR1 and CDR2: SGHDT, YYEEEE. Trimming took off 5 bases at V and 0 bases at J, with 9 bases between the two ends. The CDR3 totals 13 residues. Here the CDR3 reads CASSYPSSYEQYF. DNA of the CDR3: TGTGCCAGCAGTTACCCTAGCTCCTACGAGCAGTACTTC. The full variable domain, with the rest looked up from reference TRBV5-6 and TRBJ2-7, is DAGVTQSPTHLIKTRGQQVTLRCSPKSGHDTVSWYQQALGQGPQFIFQYYEEEERQRGNFPDRFSGHQFPNYSSELNVNALLLGDSALYLCASSYPSSYEQYFGPGTRLTVT.

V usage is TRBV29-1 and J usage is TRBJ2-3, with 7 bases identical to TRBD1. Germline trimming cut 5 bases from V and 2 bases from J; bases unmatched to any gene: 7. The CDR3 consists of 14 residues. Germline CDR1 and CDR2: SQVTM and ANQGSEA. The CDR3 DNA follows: TGCAGCGTTACATCGGGACAGTTCACAGATACGCAGTATTTT. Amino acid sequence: CSVTSGQFTDTQYF.

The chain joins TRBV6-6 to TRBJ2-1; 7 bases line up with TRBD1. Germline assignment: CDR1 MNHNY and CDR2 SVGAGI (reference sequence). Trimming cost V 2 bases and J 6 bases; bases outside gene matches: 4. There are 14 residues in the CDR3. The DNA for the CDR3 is TGTGCCAGCAGTTACCGGGCAGGGGGCAATGAGCAGTTCTTC. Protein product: CASSYRAGGNEQFF.

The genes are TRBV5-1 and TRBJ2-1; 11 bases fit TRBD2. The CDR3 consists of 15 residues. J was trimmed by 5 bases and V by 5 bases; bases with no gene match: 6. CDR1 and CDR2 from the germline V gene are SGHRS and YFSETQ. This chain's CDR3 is CASRVSGRANNEQFF. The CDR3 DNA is TGCGCCAGCAGGGTTAGCGGGAGGGCCAACAATGAGCAGTTCTTC.

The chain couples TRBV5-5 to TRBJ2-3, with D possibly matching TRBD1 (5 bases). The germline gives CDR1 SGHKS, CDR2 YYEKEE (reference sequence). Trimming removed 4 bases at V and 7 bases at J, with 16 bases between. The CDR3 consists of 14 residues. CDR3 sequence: CASSHPPQGNTQYF. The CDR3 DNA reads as TGTGCCAGCAGCCACCCCCCGCAGGGAAATACGCAGTATTTT.

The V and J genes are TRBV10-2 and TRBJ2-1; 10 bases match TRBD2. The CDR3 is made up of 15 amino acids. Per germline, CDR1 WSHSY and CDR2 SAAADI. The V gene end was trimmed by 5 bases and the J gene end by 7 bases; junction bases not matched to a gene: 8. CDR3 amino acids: CASSLSSGSWNEQFF. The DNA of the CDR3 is TGCGCCAGCAGTTTATCTAGCGGGAGCTGGAATGAGCAGTTCTTC.

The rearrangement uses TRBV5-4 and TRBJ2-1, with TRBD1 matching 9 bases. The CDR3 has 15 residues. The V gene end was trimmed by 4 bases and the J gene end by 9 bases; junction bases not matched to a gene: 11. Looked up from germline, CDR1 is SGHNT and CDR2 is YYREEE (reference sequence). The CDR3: CASSTSGTGLGEQFF. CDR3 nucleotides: TGTGCCAGCAGCACCTCCGGGACAGGGCTTGGTGAGCAGTTCTTC.

CDR3 region: CASSQTGSSYEQYF. CDR3 DNA sequence: TGTGCCAGCAGCCAAACAGGGTCCTCCTACGAGCAGTACTTC. V gene TRBV14 combines with J gene TRBJ2-7; weak D call: TRBD1 (6 bases). The germline gives CDR1 SGHDN, CDR2 FVKESK. This CDR3 is built from 14 residues. With 2 bases removed from V and 0 bases from J, the gap between germline ends came to 8 bases.

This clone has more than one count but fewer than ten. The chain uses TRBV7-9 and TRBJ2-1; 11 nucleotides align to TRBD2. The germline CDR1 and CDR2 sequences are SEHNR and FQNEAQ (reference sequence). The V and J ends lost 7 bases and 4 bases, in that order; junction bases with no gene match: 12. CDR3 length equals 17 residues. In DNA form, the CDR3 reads TGTGCCAGCACCCCGAGGGTAGCGGGAGGGCTATACAATGAGCAGTTCTTC. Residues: CASTPRVAGGLYNEQFF.

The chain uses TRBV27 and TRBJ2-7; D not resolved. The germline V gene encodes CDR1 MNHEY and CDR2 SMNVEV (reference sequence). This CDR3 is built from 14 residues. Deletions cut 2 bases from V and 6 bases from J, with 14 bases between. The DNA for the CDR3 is TGTGCCAGCAGTTTAAAGCCAGACTCTCTCGAGCAGTACTTC. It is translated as CASSLKPDSLEQYF.

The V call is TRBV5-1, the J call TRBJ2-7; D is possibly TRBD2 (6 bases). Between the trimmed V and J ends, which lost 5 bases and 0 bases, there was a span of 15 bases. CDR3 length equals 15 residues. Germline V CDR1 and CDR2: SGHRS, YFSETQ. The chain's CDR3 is CASSWDFQLSYEQYF. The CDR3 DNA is TGCGCCAGCAGTTGGGACTTTCAGCTCTCCTACGAGCAGTACTTC. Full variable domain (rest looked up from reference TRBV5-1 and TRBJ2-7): KAGVTQTPRYLIKTRGQQVTLSCSPISGHRSVSWYQQTPGQGLQFLFEYFSETQRNKGNFPGRFSGRQFSNSRSEMNVSTLELGDSALYLCASSWDFQLSYEQYFGPGTRLTVT.

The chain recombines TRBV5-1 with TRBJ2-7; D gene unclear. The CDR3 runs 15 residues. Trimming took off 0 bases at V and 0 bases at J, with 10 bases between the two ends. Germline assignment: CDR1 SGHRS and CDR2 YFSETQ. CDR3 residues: CASSLGDPLSYEQYF. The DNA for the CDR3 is TGCGCCAGCAGCTTGGGAGATCCCCTCTCCTACGAGCAGTACTTC.